Following are 31 T cell receptor beta chains from one sample sequenced in a study of T cells expressing NK-cell markers. One entry per CDR3 protein, without DNA, is what TCRdb gives after re-calling the 5' RACE reads. Its table records 350,000 to 450,000 distinct CDR3 sequences. Sequences were obtained from blood T cells: a sorted CD56 or NKG2C T cell subset, CD4+ or CD8+ T cells, or bulk PBMC T cells (not recorded which). Receptors were obtained from a man aged 18 to 69 in good health.

The rearrangement links TRBV6-5 to TRBJ2-6; no DNA is available, so the TRBD1 call from TCRdb remains unchecked. The CDR3 is made up of 16 amino acids. CDR1 is MNHEY and CDR2 is SVGAGI in the germline V gene. The CDR3 loop is CASSYSRTPGANVLTF.

This chain links TRBV5-1 with TRBJ1-1; as DNA is missing, the TRBD1 call by TCRdb cannot be tested. Germline V gene sequence: CDR1 SGHRS, CDR2 YFSETQ. CDR3 length: 16 residues. CDR3 protein: CASSPRLGRSNTEAFF.

This chain joins TRBV20-1 and TRBJ1-1. The CDR3 covers 12 residues. Germline CDR1 is DFQATT and CDR2 is SNEGSKA (reference sequence). The CDR3 is CSAFPINTEAFF.

The chain is built from TRBV20-1 and TRBJ1-2. Germline values: CDR1 DFQATT, CDR2 SNEGSKA (reference sequence). The CDR3 runs to 15 residues. CDR3 in amino acids: CSATGGPGKSYGYTF.

The chain carries TRBV2 and TRBJ2-5; the D gene TCRdb calls, TRBD1, cannot be checked with no DNA. The CDR3 consists of 13 residues. Germline CDR1 SNHLY, CDR2 FYNNEI. Here the CDR3 reads CAGSPEWGETQYF.

The chain uses TRBV18 and TRBJ2-7; TCRdb's assignment of TRBD2 cannot be checked, as there is no DNA. Germline V gene lookup returns CDR1 KGHSH and CDR2 LQKENI. The CDR3 is 17 residues long. CDR3 amino acids: CASSSQGLAVTTYEQYF.

The chain links TRBV12-3 or TRBV12-4 to TRBJ1-5; TCRdb's D gene call, TRBD1, goes unchecked for lack of DNA. This CDR3 is 16 amino acids long. The CDR3 sequence is CASISGTGRSNQPQHF.

The chain links TRBV5-5 to TRBJ1-4; lacking DNA, the TRBD1 call made by TCRdb goes unchecked. The CDR3 spans 15 residues. Germline values: CDR1 SGHKS, CDR2 YYEKEE (reference sequence). The CDR3 sequence is CASSLLGTPNEKLFF.

The CDR3 protein is CSVRDRAYNSPLHF. The chain recombines TRBV29-1 with TRBJ1-6; TCRdb picks TRBD1, but there is no DNA to check that call. The germline gives CDR1 SQVTM, CDR2 ANQGSEA. The CDR3 extends over 14 amino acids. Full variable domain (rest looked up from reference TRBV29-1 and TRBJ1-6): SAVISQKPSRDICQRGTSLTIQCQVDSQVTMMFWYRQQPGQSLTLIATANQGSEATYESGFVIDKFPISRPNLTFSTLTVSNMSPEDSSIYLCSVRDRAYNSPLHFGNGTRLTVT.

The V and J genes are TRBV5-4 and TRBJ1-1; TCRdb's D call, TRBD1, is unchecked because there is no DNA. There are 16 residues in the CDR3. Germline V gives CDR1 SGHNT, CDR2 YYREEE (reference sequence). The CDR3 protein is CASSLNRGLGNTEAFF.

The rearrangement joins TRBV5-4 to TRBJ2-3. The germline gives CDR1 SGHNT, CDR2 YYREEE (reference sequence). CDR3 size: 13 residues. The chain's CDR3 is CASSGTVTDTQYF. The full variable domain, completed using reference TRBV5-4 and TRBJ2-3, is ETGVTQSPTHLIKTRGQQVTLRCSSQSGHNTVSWYQQALGQGPQFIFQYYREEENGRGNFPPRFSGLQFPNYSSELNVNALELDDSALYLCASSGTVTDTQYFGPGTRLTVL.

The rearrangement joins TRBV6-6 to TRBJ2-1. The CDR3 consists of 13 residues. CDR1 is MNHNY, CDR2 SVGAGI, per germline (reference sequence). CDR3: CASSYSVYNEQFF.

The J gene is TRBJ1-6, the V gene TRBV5-6; lacking DNA, the TRBD1 call made by TCRdb goes unchecked. From germline, CDR1 is SGHDT and CDR2 YYEEEE. The CDR3 consists of 14 residues. The chain's CDR3 is CASSFRVNNSPLHF.

The chain links TRBV29-1 to TRBJ1-1. Per germline, CDR1 SQVTM and CDR2 ANQGSEA. The length of the CDR3 is 15 residues. Here the CDR3 reads CSVIKQGLLNTEAFF.

The chain has TRBV4-2 and TRBJ2-1; no DNA is available, so the TRBD2 call from TCRdb remains unchecked. The germline gives CDR1 LGHNA, CDR2 YNFKEQ. The CDR3 has 16 residues. CDR3: CASSQEGSGPYNEQFF.

This chain joins TRBV5-1 and TRBJ1-3. Germline V gives CDR1 SGHRS, CDR2 YFSETQ. The CDR3 totals 16 residues. The CDR3 here is CASSSDQVIAGNTIYF. Looking up the rest from reference TRBV5-1 and TRBJ1-3 gives the full variable domain: KAGVTQTPRYLIKTRGQQVTLSCSPISGHRSVSWYQQTPGQGLQFLFEYFSETQRNKGNFPGRFSGRQFSNSRSEMNVSTLELGDSALYLCASSSDQVIAGNTIYFGEGSWLTVV.

The chain has TRBV6-1 and TRBJ1-1. Germline V gene sequence: CDR1 MNHNS, CDR2 SASEGT. This CDR3 contains 16 residues. The CDR3 here is CASSAISGGPDTEAFF.

This chain joins TRBV18 and TRBJ1-4; TCRdb lists TRBD1, though no DNA is available to test this call. The germline CDR1 and CDR2 sequences are KGHSH and LQKENI. The CDR3 spans 14 residues. CDR3 sequence: CASSPGRTVEKLFF. Variable domain in full (rest from reference TRBV18 and TRBJ1-4): NAGVMQNPRHLVRRRGQEARLRCSPMKGHSHVYWYRQLPEEGLKFMVYLQKENIIDESGMPKERFSAEFPKEGPSILRIQQVVRGDSAAYFCASSPGRTVEKLFFGSGTQLSVL.

The rearrangement links TRBV5-1 to TRBJ1-4; TCRdb proposes TRBD1, but this gene call is untestable without DNA. CDR3 length: 15 amino acids. CDR1 and CDR2 from the germline V gene are SGHRS and YFSETQ. CDR3 in amino acids: CASSGRGLTNEKLFF.

The rearrangement joins TRBV12-3 or TRBV12-4 to TRBJ1-1; there is no DNA to check the TCRdb D call of TRBD1. CDR3 length equals 14 residues. The chain's CDR3 is CASSKVAGQSEAFF.

The J gene is TRBJ2-7, the V gene TRBV10-3; as DNA is missing, the TRBD2 call by TCRdb cannot be tested. The CDR3 consists of 14 residues. Looked up from germline, CDR1 is ENHRY and CDR2 is SYGVKD. The CDR3 loop is CAISDTSGIYEQYF.

The chain carries TRBV27 and TRBJ2-1. Per germline, CDR1 MNHEY and CDR2 SMNVEV (reference sequence). The CDR3 runs to 15 residues. The CDR3 protein is CASRDHRGSYNEQFF.

The chain carries TRBV27 and TRBJ2-1; the D gene TCRdb calls, TRBD1, cannot be checked with no DNA. The CDR3 is 13 residues long. Germline CDR1 and CDR2: MNHEY and SMNVEV (reference sequence). This CDR3 is CASTPQGDSEQFF.

The chain employs TRBV6-1 and TRBJ2-5; TCRdb's assignment of TRBD2 cannot be checked, as there is no DNA. From germline, CDR1 is MNHNS and CDR2 SASEGT. The CDR3 is 13 residues long. CDR3 protein: CASSETSVGTQYF.

The CDR3 protein is CASSLADGRKNTEAFF. The chain employs TRBV5-1 and TRBJ1-1. This CDR3 is 16 amino acids long. Germline V CDR1 and CDR2: SGHRS, YFSETQ.

The V call is TRBV19, the J call TRBJ2-7; the D call from TCRdb, TRBD2, cannot be confirmed without DNA. The V gene's germline CDR1 is LNHDA and CDR2 SQIVND (reference sequence). CDR3 length: 14 amino acids. The CDR3 region is CASGEGQQWDEQYF.

This clonotype counts as medium-sized by frequency. The CDR3 region is CASSLGGSTTQYF. This chain uses TRBV7-2 with TRBJ2-3. CDR1 is SGHTA and CDR2 is FQGNSA in the germline V gene. There are 13 residues in the CDR3.

The V and J genes are TRBV5-1 and TRBJ2-5; no DNA is available, so the TRBD2 call from TCRdb remains unchecked. The CDR3 covers 17 residues. The germline V gene has CDR1 SGHRS and CDR2 YFSETQ. The CDR3 sequence: CASSSYMGLSGQETQYF.

This chain joins TRBV5-1 and TRBJ2-7; the TCRdb call, TRBD2, lacks DNA for checking. The CDR3 length is 15 residues. In germline, CDR1 is SGHRS, CDR2 YFSETQ. CDR3 residues: CASSSQLAPGYEQYF.

The chain couples TRBV3-1 to TRBJ2-5; TCRdb names TRBD2, which stays unverified in the absence of DNA. Looked up from germline, CDR1 is LGHDT and CDR2 is YNNKEL (reference sequence). This CDR3 is 14 amino acids long. This CDR3 is CASSQRPDRETQYF.

The chain links TRBV20-1 to TRBJ2-7; TCRdb reports TRBD1, a call that lacks DNA to check it against. CDR3 size: 15 residues. In germline, CDR1 is DFQATT, CDR2 SNEGSKA (reference sequence). CDR3 residues: CSAYRVDKTSYEQYF.